A single sample gave rise to the 16 T cell receptor beta chains below, sequenced in a study of OX40 agonist ivuxolimab in advanced cancers. Measured with immunoSEQ multiplex PCR; TCRdb has only the in-frame clones, and not every one. This table has some 77,000 clones, about 90% appearing once. Sequenced here: CD4+ or CD8+ T cells sorted from blood, sampled in a trial of the OX40 agonist ivuxolimab. Source of these receptors: an adult with an advanced solid tumor such as melanoma, head and neck, liver or kidney cancer.

This chain connects TRBV6-5 to TRBJ1-2, with D possibly matching TRBD1 (5 bases). Trimming shortened V by 6 bases and J by 4 bases, and 12 bases separated the two germline ends. This CDR3 has 13 amino acids. Germline lookup yields CDR1 MNHEY and CDR2 SVGAGI. The CDR3 region has the DNA TGTGCCAGCAGCCTCACAGGACTCTATGGCTACACCTTC. It yields the protein CASSLTGLYGYTF.

V and J are TRBV11-2 and TRBJ2-1; D gene unclear. The ends were cut back, 3 bases at V and 5 bases at J, with 11 bases in the middle. Per germline, CDR1 SGHAT and CDR2 FQNNGV. CDR3 length: 14 residues. CDR3 DNA: TGTGCCAGCAGCTTTCTAAACACTGACAATGAGCAGTTCTTC. It specifies CASSFLNTDNEQFF.

This clone appeared a single time. The chain carries TRBV6-4 and TRBJ2-7; TRBD1 agrees at 7 bases. The CDR3 has 12 residues. Germline V gives CDR1 MRHNA, CDR2 SNTAGT. V was pared by 6 bases and J by 12 bases, with 11 bases of the junction left unmatched. The CDR3 spells CASRRGHARGYF. DNA for the CDR3: TGTGCCAGCAGGAGGGGGCACGCCCGAGGGTACTTC.

The V gene is TRBV6-6, the J gene TRBJ2-7; 11 bases are a match to TRBD1. The CDR3 extends over 15 amino acids. From germline, CDR1 is MNHNY and CDR2 SVGAGI (reference sequence). Trimming cost V 0 bases and J 7 bases; bases outside gene matches: 5. This chain's CDR3 is CASSYSGTGGREQYF. Written as DNA, the CDR3 is TGTGCCAGCAGTTACTCTGGGACAGGGGGTAGGGAGCAGTACTTC.

The CDR3 is CASSTRRQSNEKLFF. CDR3 DNA sequence: TGTGCCAGCAGTACCCGGAGACAGTCCAATGAAAAACTGTTTTTT. V and J are TRBV21-1 and TRBJ1-4; TRBD1 is the table's D call and was not checked against the DNA. TRBV21-1 is described as a pseudogene. The CDR3 contains 15 residues.

V is TRBV6-4 and J is TRBJ1-6, with a weak D call TRBD1 (5 bases). V was cut by 3 bases and J by 12 bases, with 6 bases left in between. The germline V gene encodes CDR1 MRHNA and CDR2 SNTAGT. This CDR3 spans 11 amino acids. CDR3 amino acids: CASSDGGPLHF. CDR3 sequence (DNA): TGTGCCAGCAGTGATGGGGGACCCCTCCACTTT.

The V call is TRBV5-6, the J call TRBJ2-5; D perhaps matches TRBD2 (5 bases). Trimming pared 4 bases from V and 7 bases from J, leaving 8 bases between. The CDR3 length is 11 residues. In germline, CDR1 is SGHDT, CDR2 YYEEEE. The CDR3 reads CASSRGVTQYF. The CDR3 DNA sequence: TGTGCCAGCAGCCGGGGAGTGACCCAGTACTTC.

V is TRBV11-2 and J is TRBJ2-5; either TRBD1 or TRBD2 may fit D (5 bases each). The germline gives CDR1 SGHAT, CDR2 FQNNGV. The V gene lost 1 base and the J gene lost 5 bases, with 14 bases spanning the gap. This CDR3 spans 15 amino acids. As DNA, the CDR3 is TGTGCCAGCAGCTTAGGGGGGACCACTAGGGAGACCCAGTACTTC. Translated: CASSLGGTTRETQYF.

A single count supports this clone. This chain joins TRBV12-2 and TRBJ1-2; the table's D call of TRBD1 was not tested on the DNA. TRBV12-2 counts as a pseudogene. The CDR3 is made up of 17 amino acids. As DNA, the CDR3 is TGTGCAAGTCGCTTCAAGGGGATTGGACGGAACGACTATGGCTACACCTTC. It codes for CASRFKGIGRNDYGYTF.

The chain joins TRBV19 to TRBJ2-3, with D uncertain. This CDR3 has 14 amino acids. Between the trimmed V and J ends, which lost 7 bases and 0 bases, there was a span of 11 bases. CDR1 and CDR2 from the germline V gene are LNHDA and SQIVND (reference sequence). The CDR3 spells CASKDGPSTDTQYF. The CDR3 DNA is TGTGCCAGTAAGGACGGACCTAGCACAGATACGCAGTATTTT.

In its sample, this clone was seen a few times. This chain joins TRBV15 and TRBJ1-5; D is ambiguous. Trimming took 9 bases from V and 5 from J, leaving 14 bases between them. The germline V gene encodes CDR1 LNHNV and CDR2 YYDKDF (reference sequence). This CDR3 has 13 amino acids. CDR3 loop: CATGSLGHQPQHF. DNA of the CDR3: TGTGCCACGGGAAGCCTAGGCCATCAGCCCCAGCATTTT.

Turning to this clone: At the DNA level, this CDR3 is encoded by other sequences in the same sample as well. This chain links TRBV9 with TRBJ2-3, with TRBD2 matching over 7 bases. The CDR3 runs 17 residues. The ends lost 4 bases at V and 2 bases at J; junction bases unmatched: 13. Germline-derived CDR1 and CDR2 are SGDLS and YYNGEE. The CDR3 bases are TGTGCCAGCAGCTGGGGAGGGGCTAGCGCTTACACAGATACGCAGTATTTT. This codes for CASSWGGASAYTDTQYF.

This clone was seen a single time. A read error may produce the germline difference seen at one junction end. The gene calls are TRBV7-7 and TRBJ2-5; D gene unclear. CDR1 is SSHAT and CDR2 is FNYEAQ in the germline V gene (reference sequence). This CDR3 has 14 residues. The CDR3 loop is CASSPTWAQETQYF. DNA for the CDR3: TGTGCTAGCAGCCCTACTTGGGCACAAGAGACCCAGTACTTC. Filled out from reference TRBV7-7 and TRBJ2-5, the complete variable domain reads GAGVSQSPRYKVTKRGQDVTLRCDPISSHATLYWYQQALGQGPEFLTYFNYEAQPDKSGLPSDRFSAERPEGSISTLTIQRTEQRDSAMYRCASSPTWAQETQYFGPGTRLLVL.

The J gene is TRBJ1-2, the V gene TRBV7-9; D ambiguous. V lost 1 base to trimming and J lost 7 bases, with 7 bases between them. This CDR3 has 12 amino acids. Germline-derived CDR1 and CDR2 are SEHNR and FQNEAQ (reference sequence). The CDR3 sequence is CASSLGVGGYTF. The CDR3 coding sequence is TGTGCCAGCAGCTTAGGTGTGGGTGGCTACACCTTC.

This clone came up once. The V gene is TRBV19, the J gene TRBJ1-2, with 11 bases matching TRBD1. The length of the CDR3 is 14 residues. Losses at the gene ends were 5 bases for V and 8 bases for J; bases not matched to a gene: 7. The germline V gene has CDR1 LNHDA and CDR2 SQIVND (reference sequence). As DNA, the CDR3 is TGTGCCAGTAGTGCGGACAGGGGGCTGGAGGGCTACACCTTC. This translates into CASSADRGLEGYTF.

This clone appeared a single time. This sequence joins TRBV5-1 and TRBJ2-7; tentatively, D is TRBD1 or TRBD2 (7 bases each). The CDR3 runs to 18 residues. Germline CDR1 SGHRS, CDR2 YFSETQ. Trimming pared 0 bases from V and 3 bases from J, leaving 22 bases between. The CDR3 DNA sequence: TGCGCCAGCAGCTTGGGGATGGGAGGGGGCAGCTCGGGCTACGAGCAGTACTTC. Amino acid sequence: CASSLGMGGGSSGYEQYF.